This paragraph covers one T cell receptor (beta chain) sequence. What it binds is unknown. The ends were cut back, 5 bases at V and 2 bases at J, with 20 bases in the middle. The germline V gene has CDR1 SEHNR and CDR2 FQNEAQ (reference sequence). The CDR3 runs to 17 residues. The entry originates in a study of T cell repertoires in cytomegalovirus infection. Study-level information: Well-studied HLA-B-restricted CMV epitopes were used in the study alongside recently identified HLA-C-restricted ones.

The study, taken as a whole, reports: Using cumulative public TCR beta family frequency, the authors identified those who carried CMV together with the relevant HLA.

Each CDR3 protein gets one entry after TCRdb re-called the reads with MiXCR. The sample records about 920,000 distinct CDR3 sequences, roughly 30% being singletons. The source is a human donor in good health (CMV status not recorded). Some clones in this sample may be carry-over from other donors' samples. The starting material was cultured CD8+ T cells from PBMCs, obtained from culture after CMV antigen stimulation. The V and J genes are TRBV7-9 and TRBJ2-3, with D perhaps TRBD1 (5 bases). In DNA form, the CDR3 reads TGTGCCAGCAGCCCCAAAGGAACCTTGGGGCACACAGATACGCAGTATTTT. Translated: CASSPKGTLGHTDTQYF.